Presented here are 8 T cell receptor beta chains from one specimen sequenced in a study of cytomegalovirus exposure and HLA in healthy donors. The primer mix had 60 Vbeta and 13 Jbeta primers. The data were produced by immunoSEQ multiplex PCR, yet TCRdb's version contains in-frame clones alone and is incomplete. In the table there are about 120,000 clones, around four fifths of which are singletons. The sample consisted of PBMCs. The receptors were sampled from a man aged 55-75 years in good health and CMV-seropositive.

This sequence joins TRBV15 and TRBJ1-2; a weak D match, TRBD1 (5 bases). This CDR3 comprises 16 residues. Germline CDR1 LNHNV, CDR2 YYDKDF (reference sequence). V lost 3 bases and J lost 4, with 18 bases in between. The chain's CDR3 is CATSSPRGGTSYGYTF. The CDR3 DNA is TGTGCCACCAGCAGCCCACGCGGGGGAACTTCCTATGGCTACACCTTC.

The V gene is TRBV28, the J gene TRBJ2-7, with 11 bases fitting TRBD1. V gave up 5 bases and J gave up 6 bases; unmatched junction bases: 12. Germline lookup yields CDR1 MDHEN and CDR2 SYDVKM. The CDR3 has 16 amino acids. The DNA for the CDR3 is TGTGCCAGCAGTGACCCGGGACAGGGGGGTATGGCCGAGCAGTACTTC. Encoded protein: CASSDPGQGGMAEQYF.

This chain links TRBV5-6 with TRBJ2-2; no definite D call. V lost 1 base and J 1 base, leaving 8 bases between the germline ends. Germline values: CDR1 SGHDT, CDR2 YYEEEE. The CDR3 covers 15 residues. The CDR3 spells CASSLWQENTGELFF. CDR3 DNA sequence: TGTGCCAGCAGCTTGTGGCAGGAGAACACCGGGGAGCTGTTTTTT.

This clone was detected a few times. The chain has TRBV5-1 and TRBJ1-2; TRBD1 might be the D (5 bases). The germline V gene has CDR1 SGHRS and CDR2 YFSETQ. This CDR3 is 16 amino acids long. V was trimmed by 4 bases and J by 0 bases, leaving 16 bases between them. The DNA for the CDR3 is TGCGCCAGCAGCCCCAGTTCGGGGGGTTCTAACTATGGCTACACCTTC. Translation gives CASSPSSGGSNYGYTF.

The CDR3 bases are TGTGCCAGCAGCGAGAGGACAGGACGCTCTGGAAACACCATATATTTT. Translating gives CASSERTGRSGNTIYF. This rearrangement joins TRBV7-8 to TRBJ1-3; the match to TRBD1 covers 7 bases. The ends lost 5 bases at V and 0 bases at J; junction bases unmatched: 7. This CDR3 has 16 residues. Germline V gene lookup returns CDR1 SGHVS and CDR2 FQNEAQ.

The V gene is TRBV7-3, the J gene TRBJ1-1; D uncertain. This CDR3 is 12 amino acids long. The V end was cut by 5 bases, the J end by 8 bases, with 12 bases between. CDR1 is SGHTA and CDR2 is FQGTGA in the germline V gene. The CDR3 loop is CASSRGPVEAFF. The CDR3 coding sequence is TGTGCCAGCAGCCGTGGGCCTGTCGAAGCTTTCTTT.

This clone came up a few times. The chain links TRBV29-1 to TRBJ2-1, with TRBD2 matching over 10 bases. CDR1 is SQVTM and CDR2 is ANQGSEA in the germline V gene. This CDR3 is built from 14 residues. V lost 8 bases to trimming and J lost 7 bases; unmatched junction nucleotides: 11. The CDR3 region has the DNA TGCAGCACTAAGCGGGGGGGAAGAGGGAATGAGCAGTTCTTC. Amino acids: CSTKRGGRGNEQFF.

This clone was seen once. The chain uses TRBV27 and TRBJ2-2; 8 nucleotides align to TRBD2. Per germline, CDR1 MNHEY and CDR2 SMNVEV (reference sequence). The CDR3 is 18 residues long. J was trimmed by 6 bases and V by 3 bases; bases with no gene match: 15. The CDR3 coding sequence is TGTGCCAGCAGTTTTGAATCGGCGCGGGGGGCTCTACCCGGGGAGCTGTTTTTT. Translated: CASSFESARGALPGELFF.